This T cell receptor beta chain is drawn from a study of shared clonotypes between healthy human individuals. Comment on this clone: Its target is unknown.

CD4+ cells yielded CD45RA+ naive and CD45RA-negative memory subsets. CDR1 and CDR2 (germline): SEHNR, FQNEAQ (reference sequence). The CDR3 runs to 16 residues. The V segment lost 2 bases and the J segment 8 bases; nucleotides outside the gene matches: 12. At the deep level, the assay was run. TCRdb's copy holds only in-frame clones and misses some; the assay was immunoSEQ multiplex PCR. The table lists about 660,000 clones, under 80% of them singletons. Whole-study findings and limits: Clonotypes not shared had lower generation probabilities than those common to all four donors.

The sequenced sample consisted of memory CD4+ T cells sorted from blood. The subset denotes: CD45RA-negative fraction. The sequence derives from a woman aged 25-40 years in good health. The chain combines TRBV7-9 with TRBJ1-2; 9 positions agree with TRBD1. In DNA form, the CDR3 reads TGTGCCAGCAGCTTATCGGCGCTCGACAGGGGGAGGGGCTACACCTTC. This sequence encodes CASSLSALDRGRGYTF.